This TCR beta chain was captured in a study of CD8 T cells in ankylosing spondylitis. Study-wide results and caveats: Matched ankylosing spondylitis synovial fluid reportedly showed significant enrichment of disease-linked clones. A TCR beta motif made of fewer than ten highly homologous variants seemed typical of ankylosing spondylitis blood.

Quantitative barcoded 5'-RACE was used to prepare TCR beta libraries. TCRdb ran MiXCR on the 5' RACE reads and lists one entry per CDR3 protein. The data contain 220,000 or so distinct CDR3 sequences, 18% of them seen just once; the ten biggest clones take up more than 40%. Trimming left V 2 bases short and J 4 bases short, with 18 bases between. Germline V CDR1 and CDR2: MNHEY, SMNVEV (reference sequence). This CDR3 is 16 amino acids long. This clonotype was seen only a few times. No antigen is known for it. Sequencing was done on a sample of blood, either unsorted or a sorted T cell fraction (not recorded which). The TCR originated in a male donor with ankylosing spondylitis. The chain joins TRBV27 to TRBJ2-7; possibly TRBD2 for D (5 bases). DNA of the CDR3: TGTGCCAGCAGTTTAGTCGGGATCCTGGCAGGATACGAGCAGTACTTC. This gives the protein CASSLVGILAGYEQYF.